The 28 T cell receptor beta chains below all came from one sample that was sequenced in a study. Cells sorted as Tregs were CD4+, CD25+ and CD127-/low. TCRdb passed the 5' RACE reads through MiXCR, listing each CDR3 protein once. The data show 55,000 or so distinct CDR3 sequences, about 20% seen once. Sequenced input: tumor-infiltrating Tregs sorted from the breast tumor. The source is a female donor with breast cancer.

At least ten counts were recorded for this clonotype. V usage is TRBV29-1 and J usage is TRBJ2-5; 11 bases map to TRBD2. This CDR3 is 15 amino acids long. The J segment lost 4 bases and the V segment lost 6 bases, leaving 10 bases of the junction unmatched. Germline CDR1 reads SQVTM; CDR2 reads ANQGSEA. CDR3 residues: CSVGEGTSGGETQYF. For the CDR3, the DNA is TGCAGCGTGGGGGAAGGCACTAGCGGGGGAGAGACCCAGTACTTC. The full variable domain, rest sourced from reference TRBV29-1 and TRBJ2-5, is SAVISQKPSRDICQRGTSLTIQCQVDSQVTMMFWYRQQPGQSLTLIATANQGSEATYESGFVIDKFPISRPNLTFSTLTVSNMSPEDSSIYLCSVGEGTSGGETQYFGPGTRLLVL.

There are a few counts of this clonotype. The CDR3 DNA follows: TGTGCCACCAGCACTCGACCGGGACAGGATTCACCCCTCCACTTT. It encodes CATSTRPGQDSPLHF. J is TRBJ1-6 and V is TRBV15, with 8 bases identical to TRBD1. This CDR3 has 15 amino acids. The V gene end was trimmed by 4 bases and the J gene end by 8 bases; junction bases not matched to a gene: 7. CDR1 LNHNV and CDR2 YYDKDF come from the germline V gene (reference sequence).

For this clonotype: Possible read error: a much larger clone is one base away. This rearrangement joins TRBV5-6 to TRBJ2-7; D call uncertain. The V gene lost 2 bases and the J gene lost 5 bases, with 5 bases spanning the gap. Germline V lookup: CDR1 SGHDT, CDR2 YYEEEE. The CDR3 totals 11 residues. The CDR3: CASSLLHEQYF. The CDR3 bases are TGTGCCAGCAGCTTACTCCACGAGCAGTACTTC.

Points on this clonotype: A clone one base away is much larger, so this may be a read error. The chain couples TRBV12-3 or TRBV12-4 to TRBJ1-3; D may be TRBD1 (5 bases). This CDR3 region has 16 residues. CDR3 nucleotides: TGTGCCAGCAGCCGGGGCCAGACATACTCTGGAAACACCGTATATTTT. Translated: CASSRGQTYSGNTVYF.

This clonotype was seen more than once but under ten times. The chain employs TRBV28 and TRBJ1-5, with TRBD1 matching over 9 bases. From germline, CDR1 is MDHEN and CDR2 SYDVKM. V lost 11 bases and J lost 2; bases outside the gene matches: 13. The CDR3 covers 16 residues. The CDR3 reads CAALKQGAWGNQPQHF. The CDR3 DNA follows: TGTGCCGCACTAAAACAGGGGGCATGGGGCAATCAGCCCCAGCATTTT.

This clonotype turned up a few times. The genes are TRBV19 and TRBJ1-5, with D possibly matching TRBD1 (6 bases). CDR1 and CDR2 from the germline V gene are LNHDA and SQIVND (reference sequence). Trimming took off 1 base at V and 0 bases at J, with 13 bases between the two ends. The CDR3 extends over 17 amino acids. The CDR3 sequence: CASSIGQGFYSNQPQHF. CDR3 coding DNA: TGTGCCAGTAGTATAGGTCAGGGGTTCTATAGCAATCAGCCCCAGCATTTT.

As concerns this clonotype: This clone may be a read error of a much larger clone one base away. The J gene is TRBJ1-5, the V gene TRBV5-1, with a tentative D call TRBD1 (5 bases). The germline V and J ends were trimmed by 2 bases and 6 bases, with 9 bases remaining between them. From germline, CDR1 is SGHRS and CDR2 YFSETQ. The CDR3 covers 13 residues. Here the CDR3 reads CASSFSGSQPQHF. The CDR3 DNA sequence: TGCGCCAGCAGCTTCTCAGGGAGTCAGCCCCAGCATTTT.

This clonotype was seen many times. The rearrangement joins TRBV6-5 to TRBJ2-7, with TRBD2 matching 14 bases. Trimming cost V 4 bases and J 7 bases; bases outside gene matches: 6. Germline CDR1 and CDR2: MNHEY and SVGAGI. The CDR3 extends over 15 amino acids. The CDR3 coding sequence is TGTGCCAGCAGTTCGGGACTAGCGGGGGCCAGGGAGCAGTACTTC. It specifies CASSSGLAGAREQYF.

Points on this clonotype: Possible read error: a much larger clone is one base away. The genes are TRBV10-3 and TRBJ1-2; no definite D call. CDR1 ENHRY and CDR2 SYGVKD come from the germline V gene. The CDR3 has 12 amino acids. The DNA of the CDR3 is TGTGCCATCGGTGAACAGATTTATGGCTACACCTTC. Amino acid sequence: CAIGEQIYGYTF.

In its sample, this clonotype was seen a few times. The rearrangement links TRBV5-5 to TRBJ2-6; TRBD1 matches 7 bases. With 4 bases clipped from V and 0 bases from J, the junction kept 4 bases outside the gene matches. Germline-derived CDR1 and CDR2 are SGHKS and YYEKEE (reference sequence). This CDR3 region has 16 residues. The CDR3 nucleotides are TGTGCCAGCAGCCTCGGGACAGACTCTGGGGCCAACGTCCTGACTTTC. This encodes CASSLGTDSGANVLTF.

This clonotype was seen ten or more times. The genes are TRBV6-1 and TRBJ1-1; perhaps TRBD1 as D (5 bases). The CDR3 is 12 residues long. Trimming took off 7 bases at V and 4 bases at J, with 10 bases between the two ends. Germline-derived CDR1 and CDR2 are MNHNS and SASEGT. The CDR3 loop is CASTLDITEAFF. As DNA, the CDR3 is TGTGCCAGCACCCTGGACATCACTGAAGCTTTCTTT.

This clonotype was found a few times. This may be a read error, as it is one base from a much larger clone. The CDR3 DNA reads TGCGCCAACAGCTTGAGGGAAGCTAACTATGGCTACACCTTC. Residues: CANSLREANYGYTF. The chain couples TRBV5-1 to TRBJ1-2; D gene ambiguous. Germline-derived CDR1 and CDR2 are SGHRS and YFSETQ. CDR3 size: 14 residues. The full variable domain, completed using reference TRBV5-1 and TRBJ1-2, is KAGVTQTPRYLIKTRGQQVTLSCSPISGHRSVSWYQQTPGQGLQFLFEYFSETQRNKGNFPGRFSGRQFSNSRSEMNVSTLELGDSALYLCANSLREANYGYTFGSGTRLTVV.

This clonotype was detected only a few times. The J gene is TRBJ1-1, the V gene TRBV12-3 or TRBV12-4; no definite D call. Between the trimmed V and J ends, which lost 2 bases and 0 bases, there was a span of 7 bases. The CDR3 consists of 14 residues. CDR3 amino acids: CASSLIQMNTEAFF. In nucleotides, the CDR3 is TGTGCCAGCAGTTTAATTCAAATGAACACTGAAGCTTTCTTT.

The chain uses TRBV12-3 or TRBV12-4 and TRBJ2-5; no definite D call. V was shortened by 5 bases and J by 5 bases, with 9 bases between the two germline ends. The CDR3 has 12 residues. CDR3 region: CASSVIGETQYF. For the CDR3, the DNA is TGTGCCAGCAGTGTAATCGGGGAGACCCAGTACTTC.

The chain joins TRBV20-1 to TRBJ2-3; maybe TRBD2 (5 bases). Per germline, CDR1 DFQATT and CDR2 SNEGSKA (reference sequence). Trimming removed 1 base at V and 7 bases at J, with 9 bases between. The CDR3 is 12 amino acids. The CDR3 sequence: CSARAPGNTQYF. The CDR3 nucleotides are TGCAGTGCTAGAGCCCCGGGAAATACGCAGTATTTT.

In its sample, this clonotype was seen a few times. The chain employs TRBV20-1 and TRBJ1-1; TRBD1 aligns across 9 bases. CDR1 is DFQATT, CDR2 SNEGSKA, per germline (reference sequence). V shed 0 bases and J 4 bases; nucleotides not matched to a gene: 6. The CDR3 covers 15 residues. The DNA for the CDR3 is TGCAGTGCTAGAGAGGGGGGGACAGGGCCCACTGAAGCTTTCTTT. This translates into CSAREGGTGPTEAFF.

This clonotype was found a few times. The rearrangement uses TRBV7-8 and TRBJ2-3; no firm D call. Trimming left V 1 base short and J 2 bases short, with 10 bases between. Germline CDR1 SGHVS, CDR2 FQNEAQ. This CDR3 spans 15 amino acids. The CDR3 spells CASSLDGGFTDTQYF. The CDR3 DNA follows: TGTGCCAGCAGCTTAGACGGCGGTTTCACAGATACGCAGTATTTT.

As regards this clonotype: At one boundary the junction diverges from the germline segment, which might be a read error. The chain carries TRBV6-1 and TRBJ2-2; 12 bases are shared with TRBD1. The CDR3 runs to 15 residues. CDR1 MNHNS and CDR2 SASEGT come from the germline V gene. CDR3 bases: TGTGCCGGCAGCCGGGGACAGGGGGCTGCCGGGGAGCTGTTTTTT. Its protein product is CAGSRGQGAAGELFF.

The CDR3 here is CSAIDAGRGSSNQPQHF. The DNA for the CDR3 is TGCAGTGCTATAGACGCGGGCCGGGGATCTAGCAATCAGCCCCAGCATTTT. The V gene is TRBV20-1, the J gene TRBJ1-5; no clear D gene. The V end was cut by 4 bases, the J end by 0 bases, with 19 bases between. The germline CDR1 and CDR2 sequences are DFQATT and SNEGSKA (reference sequence). The CDR3 has 17 amino acids.

This clonotype occurred a few times. The rearrangement uses TRBV6-1 and TRBJ2-2; D unclear. V lost 1 base and J 5 bases, leaving 11 bases between the germline ends. The V gene's germline CDR1 is MNHNS and CDR2 SASEGT. The CDR3 extends over 15 amino acids. The CDR3 here is CASSEVVIGTGELFF. The CDR3, as DNA: TGTGCCAGCAGTGAAGTGGTCATTGGAACCGGGGAGCTGTTTTTT.

The V call is TRBV5-1, the J call TRBJ1-4; D ambiguous. Between the trimmed V and J ends, which lost 3 bases and 0 bases, there was a span of 6 bases. The germline V gene has CDR1 SGHRS and CDR2 YFSETQ. The CDR3 consists of 14 residues. In DNA, the CDR3 is TGCGCCAGCAGCTCGTCAGCAACTAATGAAAAACTGTTTTTT. Its protein product is CASSSSATNEKLFF. Using reference TRBV5-1 and TRBJ1-4 for the parts outside the CDR3, the full variable domain is KAGVTQTPRYLIKTRGQQVTLSCSPISGHRSVSWYQQTPGQGLQFLFEYFSETQRNKGNFPGRFSGRQFSNSRSEMNVSTLELGDSALYLCASSSSATNEKLFFGSGTQLSVL.

This chain uses TRBV7-2 with TRBJ1-1, with 7 positions matching TRBD1. This CDR3 contains 14 residues. In germline, CDR1 is SGHTA, CDR2 FQGNSA. The V and J ends lost 3 bases and 2 bases, in that order; junction bases with no gene match: 3. The CDR3, as DNA: TGTGCCAGCAGCTTGAACAGGGGCAACACTGAAGCTTTCTTT. Translating gives CASSLNRGNTEAFF.

The CDR3 loop is CSGGQGMNTEAFF. CDR3 bases: TGCAGTGGAGGACAGGGGATGAACACTGAAGCTTTCTTT. The V gene is TRBV20-1, the J gene TRBJ1-1; 9 bases match TRBD1. Germline CDR1 DFQATT, CDR2 SNEGSKA (reference sequence). Trimming cost V 7 bases and J 0 bases; bases outside gene matches: 3. This CDR3 is built from 13 residues.

The CDR3 loop is CATSDSRTETQYF. The DNA for the CDR3 is TGTGCCACCAGTGATTCGCGGACGGAGACCCAGTACTTC. This rearrangement joins TRBV24-1 to TRBJ2-5; D uncertain. Trimming shortened V by 2 bases and J by 5 bases, and 8 bases separated the two germline ends. The CDR3 length is 13 residues. Germline CDR1 and CDR2: KGHDR and SFDVKD.

This clonotype was recorded many times. J is TRBJ1-1 and V is TRBV7-9; D is ambiguous. Germline CDR1 SEHNR, CDR2 FQNEAQ (reference sequence). Between the trimmed V and J ends, which lost 4 bases and 1 base, there was a span of 10 bases. The CDR3 length is 14 residues. The CDR3 here is CASSWERANTEAFF. The CDR3 DNA reads TGTGCCAGCAGCTGGGAGAGGGCGAACACTGAAGCTTTCTTT.

The chain couples TRBV27 to TRBJ2-7; TRBD2 matches at 13 bases. Germline-derived CDR1 and CDR2 are MNHEY and SMNVEV (reference sequence). Unmatched junction bases numbered 7, after V lost 8 bases and J lost 6 bases. The CDR3 loop spans 14 amino acids. CDR3 nucleotide sequence: TGTGCCAGCTCTCATGGGACTAGCGGGACCGAGCAGTACTTC. Its translation is CASSHGTSGTEQYF.

This clonotype was counted a few times. The CDR3 DNA follows: TGTGCCAGTAGTCACAATTCGAACACTGAAGCTTTCTTT. Translation gives CASSHNSNTEAFF. The chain employs TRBV19 and TRBJ1-1; D uncertain. Between the trimmed V and J ends, which lost 5 bases and 1 base, there was a span of 8 bases. The CDR3 consists of 13 residues. CDR1 is LNHDA, CDR2 SQIVND, per germline (reference sequence).

This clonotype was seen repeatedly, ten times or more. The gene calls are TRBV7-2 and TRBJ2-3, with a possible D match to TRBD1 (6 bases). The CDR3 covers 13 residues. Germline-derived CDR1 and CDR2 are SGHTA and FQGNSA. Trimming cost V 2 bases and J 8 bases, with 11 bases left between them. CDR3 DNA sequence: TGTGCCAGCAGCTTAAGTAGGGGGTCTACGCAGTATTTT. Its protein product is CASSLSRGSTQYF.